This TCR beta chain was retrieved from a study of cytomegalovirus exposure and HLA in healthy donors. CDR1 is SGHAT and CDR2 is FQNNGV in the germline V gene. Trimming stripped 2 bases from V and 2 bases from J, with 10 bases between. The CDR3 has 15 amino acids. The PCR employed 60 Vbeta primers together with 13 Jbeta primers. Sequencing was performed with immunoSEQ multiplex PCR; in TCRdb, only in-frame clones are kept and a portion is missing. The table shows about 160,000 clones, with around 84% occurring only once. The receptor was derived from a woman aged 40 to 49 in good health and CMV-seronegative. This chain uses TRBV11-2 with TRBJ2-1; a weak D match, TRBD1 (5 bases). The sample was PBMCs. CDR3 coding DNA: TGTGCCAGCAGCTTACAGGGTGTCACCTACAATGAGCAGTTCTTC. Protein sequence: CASSLQGVTYNEQFF.